Below, 15 T cell receptor beta chains from the same sample are listed, as sequenced in a study of blood T cell repertoires in COVID-19. Assay: immunoSEQ multiplex PCR; the TCRdb copy retains only in-frame clones and omits some. The table has 250,000 to 350,000 clones, over 75% seen once. Sequencing input: peripheral blood. These receptors were obtained from a woman aged 55-75 years with acute or convalescent COVID-19.

In its sample, this clone was seen a few times. This chain joins TRBV7-3 and TRBJ1-3; 9 positions match TRBD1. Trimming removed 5 bases from V and 4 bases from J; junction bases left unmatched: 9. Germline V gene sequence: CDR1 SGHTA, CDR2 FQGTGA. The CDR3 loop spans 16 amino acids. As DNA, the CDR3 is TGTGCCAGCAGCAAGTTGGGACAGGGTATCGGAAACACCATATATTTT. Amino acids: CASSKLGQGIGNTIYF. Looking up the rest from reference TRBV7-3 and TRBJ1-3 gives the full variable domain: GAGVSQTPSNKVTEKGKYVELRCDPISGHTALYWYRQSLGQGPEFLIYFQGTGAADDSGLPNDRFFAVRPEGSVSTLKIQRTERGDSAVYLCASSKLGQGIGNTIYFGEGSWLTVV.

This chain connects TRBV5-5 to TRBJ1-1; D might be TRBD1 (5 bases). The CDR3 length is 14 residues. Looked up from germline, CDR1 is SGHKS and CDR2 is YYEKEE (reference sequence). V was pared by 3 bases and J by 0 bases, with 9 bases between. In DNA, the CDR3 is TGTGCCAGCAGCTCGGGGGTCTTGAACACTGAAGCTTTCTTT. Translating gives CASSSGVLNTEAFF.

This clone was observed a few times. This chain connects TRBV5-1 to TRBJ1-6; no reliable D call. V lost 0 bases and J lost 9, with 13 bases in between. Germline V lookup: CDR1 SGHRS, CDR2 YFSETQ. The CDR3 length is 15 residues. The CDR3 region has the DNA TGCGCCAGCAGCTTGGGGATGGGAGGAGGTTCACCCCTCCACTTT. This codes for CASSLGMGGGSPLHF.

This chain connects TRBV24-1 to TRBJ2-1, with a weak D call TRBD2 (7 bases). V was clipped by 7 bases and J by 4 bases, with 16 bases between them. Germline CDR1 reads KGHDR; CDR2 reads SFDVKD. This CDR3 comprises 15 residues. The CDR3 here is CATRPTRGGYNEQFF. The CDR3 DNA sequence: TGTGCCACCAGGCCTACGAGGGGGGGGTACAATGAGCAGTTCTTC.

The rearrangement uses TRBV5-1 and TRBJ2-3; weak D call: TRBD2 (6 bases). Per the germline V gene, CDR1 is SGHRS and CDR2 is YFSETQ. Trimming shortened V by 4 bases and J by 4 bases, and 19 bases separated the two germline ends. This CDR3 region has 16 residues. CDR3 DNA sequence: TGCGCCAGCAGCCCAGGGACTTCTCCAAGATCAGATACGCAGTATTTT. Translation gives CASSPGTSPRSDTQYF.

The chain links TRBV6-1 to TRBJ1-3; D gene unclear. This CDR3 comprises 13 residues. CDR1 and CDR2 from the germline V gene are MNHNS and SASEGT. V was cut by 1 base and J by 4 bases, with 5 bases left in between. The DNA of the CDR3 is TGTGCCAGCAGTGAAGTAGCCGGAAACACCATATATTTT. Its translation is CASSEVAGNTIYF.

This clone was observed a handful of times. The chain uses TRBV10-3 and TRBJ1-1, with 8 nucleotides matching TRBD1. Trimming at V came to 3 bases and at J to 1 base, leaving 4 bases not matched to a gene. Germline lookup yields CDR1 ENHRY and CDR2 SYGVKD. CDR3 length: 15 residues. CDR3 bases: TGTGCCATCAGTGACCCCCAGGGGGCGAACACTGAAGCTTTCTTT. Encoded protein: CAISDPQGANTEAFF.

This clone has just a few counts. The gene calls are TRBV5-6 and TRBJ2-1; the match to TRBD1 covers 9 bases. The germline V gene has CDR1 SGHDT and CDR2 YYEEEE. Trimming at V came to 3 bases and at J to 3 bases, leaving 10 bases not matched to a gene. The CDR3 runs to 17 residues. In DNA form, the CDR3 reads TGTGCCAGCAGCTCGGGACAGGGAGACTACTACTACAATGAGCAGTTCTTC. Its protein product is CASSSGQGDYYYNEQFF.

V gene TRBV6-1 combines with J gene TRBJ2-3, with TRBD2 matching over 7 bases. V shed 3 bases and J 2 bases; nucleotides not matched to a gene: 5. This CDR3 has 15 amino acids. Looked up from germline, CDR1 is MNHNS and CDR2 is SASEGT. In nucleotides, the CDR3 is TGTGCCAGCAGTGATGGGGGGGGGAACACAGATACGCAGTATTTT. It encodes CASSDGGGNTDTQYF.

J is TRBJ1-1 and V is TRBV3-1 (or the pseudogene TRBV3-2); TRBD1 is a possible D gene (5 bases). The CDR3 is 13 amino acids. From germline, CDR1 is LGHDT and CDR2 YNNKEL (reference sequence). V was pared by 5 bases and J by 0 bases, with 7 bases between. The CDR3: CASSGALNTEAFF. The CDR3, as DNA: TGTGCCAGCAGCGGGGCCCTGAACACTGAAGCTTTCTTT.

This chain connects TRBV7-6 to TRBJ2-1, with TRBD2 as a possible D gene (5 bases). CDR3 length: 16 residues. Germline lookup yields CDR1 SGHVS and CDR2 FNYEAQ. V gave up 3 bases and J gave up 0 bases, with 12 bases separating them. CDR3 bases: TGTGCCAGCAGCTTTGCGATTGGGAGCTCCTACAATGAGCAGTTCTTC. Encoded protein: CASSFAIGSSYNEQFF.

The chain joins TRBV7-2 to TRBJ1-6; D is possibly TRBD1 (6 bases). The CDR3 consists of 17 residues. The V end was cut by 3 bases, the J end by 0 bases, with 12 bases between. The germline V gene encodes CDR1 SGHTA and CDR2 FQGNSA. DNA for the CDR3: TGTGCCAGCAGCTTTTCAGGGGCGAGCTCCTATAATTCACCCCTCCACTTT. Its translation: CASSFSGASSYNSPLHF.

The V gene is TRBV11-3, the J gene TRBJ2-7, with a possible D match to TRBD1 (6 bases). This CDR3 is 13 amino acids long. Germline CDR1 reads SGHNT; CDR2 reads YENEEA. Trimming removed 5 bases at V and 0 bases at J, with 8 bases between. The DNA for the CDR3 is TGTGCCAGCAGCCCGGACAGCTCCTACGAGCAGTACTTC. It is translated as CASSPDSSYEQYF. Complete variable domain (other parts from reference TRBV11-3 and TRBJ2-7): EAGVVQSPRYKIIEKKQPVAFWCNPISGHNTLYWYLQNLGQGPELLIRYENEEAVDDSQLPKDRFSAERLKGVDSTLKIQPAELGDSAVYLCASSPDSSYEQYFGPGTRLTVT.

In DNA form, the CDR3 reads TGTGCCAGCAGCCCAAGTGGGACAGGGTATGGCTACACCTTC. It codes for CASSPSGTGYGYTF. The genes are TRBV7-3 and TRBJ1-2; 9 bases agree with TRBD1. The CDR3 sequence is 14 residues long. The J segment lost 5 bases and the V segment lost 5 bases, leaving 6 bases of the junction unmatched. Germline CDR1 reads SGHTA; CDR2 reads FQGTGA. The full variable domain, rest sourced from reference TRBV7-3 and TRBJ1-2, is GAGVSQTPSNKVTEKGKYVELRCDPISGHTALYWYRQSLGQGPEFLIYFQGTGAADDSGLPNDRFFAVRPEGSVSTLKIQRTERGDSAVYLCASSPSGTGYGYTFGSGTRLTVV.

V usage is TRBV7-2 and J usage is TRBJ2-4, with TRBD1 identical over 8 bases. The CDR3 contains 15 residues. Germline loops: CDR1 SGHTA, CDR2 FQGNSA. The V and J ends lost 1 base and 5 bases, in that order; junction bases with no gene match: 4. The CDR3 protein is CASSLGTGIENIQYF. The CDR3 nucleotides are TGTGCCAGCAGCTTAGGGACAGGGATCGAAAACATTCAGTACTTC.